These T cell receptor beta chains were read from a single sample in a study of molecular identifiers for immune sequencing clone quantification. TCRdb reanalysed the PCR reads using MiXCR and keeps one entry per CDR3 protein. The data contain about 510,000 distinct CDR3 sequences, around 23% of them singletons. The sequenced sample consisted of naive CD8+ T cells from blood, with Jurkat cell RNA spiked in. The receptors stem from a human donor in good health. Some libraries in this study had Jurkat cell RNA spiked in. The CDR3 runs from the conserved cysteine through the conserved F or W. The D gene is left open where the match is weak. Part of the rows lack a size; the others show once, few, many or a class for expanded clones.

CDR3 | DNA | J | size | length | D | V
CASSLSTGEQYF | TGTGCCAGCAGTTTATCCACAGGGGAGCAGTACTTC | TRBJ2-7 | few | 12 | - | TRBV27
CASSWGRAPGNEQFF | TGCGCCAGCAGCTGGGGACGGGCCCCCGGCAATGAGCAGTTCTTC | TRBJ2-1 | - | 15 | - | TRBV4-3
CATSSWDRENNCIQYF | TGTGCCACCAGCAGCTGGGACAGGGAAAATAATTGCATTCAGTACTTC | TRBJ2-4 | few | 16 | TRBD1 | TRBV15
CASSQDLEPGYAEAFF | TGCGCCAGCAGCCAAGATCTTGAACCAGGTTACGCTGAAGCTTTCTTT | TRBJ1-1 | few | 16 | - | TRBV4-3
CASSLGSVLSAQETQYF | TGTGCCAGCAGCTTAGGGTCAGTCCTCAGTGCCCAAGAGACCCAGTACTTC | TRBJ2-5 | - | 17 | - | TRBV7-6
CASSFFPPHVAKNIQYF | TGTGCCAGCAGTTTTTTCCCCCCCCACGTAGCCAAAAACATTCAGTACTTC | TRBJ2-4 | few | 17 | - | TRBV12-3/TRBV12-4
CASSQDVTSGGYEQYF | TGTGCCAGCAGCCAAGATGTAACTAGCGGGGGGTACGAGCAGTACTTC | TRBJ2-7 | once | 16 | TRBD2 | TRBV3-1
CASEGVRRQEQYF | TGTGCCAGTGAGGGGGTACGGCGTCAAGAGCAGTACTTC | TRBJ2-7 | few | 13 | - | TRBV7-9
CASTGFGNSNQPQHF | TGTGCCAGCACGGGTTTCGGCAATAGCAATCAGCCCCAGCATTTT | TRBJ1-5 | few | 15 | - | TRBV2
CASSQTGASTDTQYF | TGTGCCAGCAGCCAAACAGGGGCGAGCACAGATACGCAGTATTTT | TRBJ2-3 | many | 15 | TRBD1 | TRBV14
CASSQDRAEQGYIQYF | TGCGCCAGCAGCCAAGATCGGGCCGAACAGGGGTACATTCAGTACTTC | TRBJ2-4 | many | 16 | TRBD1 | TRBV4-3
CASSQALGDTECEQCF | TGCGCCAGCAGCCAAGCCCTGGGGGACACCGAATGCGAGCAGTGCTTC | TRBJ2-7 | few | 16 | - | TRBV4-3
CASSPRTSPLEQFF | TGTGCCAGCAGTCCCCGGACTAGCCCGCTAGAGCAGTTCTTC | TRBJ2-1 | once | 14 | TRBD2 | TRBV28
CATKEITYNEQFF | TGTGCCACCAAGGAAATTACCTACAATGAGCAGTTCTTC | TRBJ2-1 | - | 13 | - | TRBV15
CASSPGAFGNEQYF | TGTGCCAGCAGCCCCGGAGCGTTCGGCAACGAGCAGTACTTC | TRBJ2-7 | - | 14 | - | TRBV6-5
CSARDQGINEKLFF | TGCAGTGCTAGAGATCAGGGGATCAACGAAAAACTGTTTTTT | TRBJ1-4 | - | 14 | - | TRBV20-1
CASSIGDTYNEQIF | TGTGCCAGCAGTATCGGGGATACCTACAATGAGCAGATCTTC | TRBJ2-1 | - | 14 | - | TRBV6-5
CASSGTQGEGFF | TGTGCCAGCTCCGGGACACAGGGGGAGGGTTTCTTT | TRBJ1-1 | - | 12 | TRBD1 | TRBV18
CASSVGAATEQYF | TGTGCCAGCAGCGTGGGAGCAGCAACCGAGCAGTACTTC | TRBJ2-7 | - | 13 | - | TRBV9
CSARELFAGTGGNEQYF | TGCAGTGCTAGAGAGCTCTTCGCCGGGACAGGGGGAAACGAGCAGTACTTC | TRBJ2-7 | - | 17 | TRBD1 | TRBV20-1
CASSPRALGQAASSRDTEAFF | TGTGCCAGCAGCCCGCGGGCCCTTGGACAGGCCGCTTCCTCTAGAGACACTGAAGCTTTCTTT | TRBJ1-1 | - | 21 | TRBD1 | TRBV5-4
CASSLSAADSGYEQYF | TGTGCCAGCAGTTTATCTGCCGCCGACTCGGGCTACGAGCAGTACTTC | TRBJ2-7 | - | 16 | - | TRBV27
CTSSTGTGSNSPLHF | TGCACCAGCAGCACGGGGACAGGGTCTAATTCACCCCTCCACTTT | TRBJ1-6 | - | 15 | TRBD1 | TRBV5-1
CASSMVQGYQPQHF | TGTGCCAGTAGTATGGTACAGGGTTACCAGCCCCAGCATTTT | TRBJ1-5 | - | 14 | - | TRBV19
CASSSGTGGVDTEAFF | TGTGCCAGCAGCTCCGGGACAGGGGGCGTGGACACTGAAGCTTTCTTT | TRBJ1-1 | - | 16 | TRBD1 | TRBV28
CASSFSGSYGYTF | TGTGCCAGCAGCTTTTCTGGGAGTTATGGCTACACCTTC | TRBJ1-2 | many | 13 | - | TRBV5-4
CAWSDGTEFYGYTF | TGTGCCTGGAGTGACGGGACCGAGTTCTATGGCTACACCTTC | TRBJ1-2 | few | 14 | - | TRBV30
CASSDPESGQGTTDTQYF | TGTGCCAGCAGTGACCCTGAGTCAGGACAGGGAACCACAGATACGCAGTATTTT | TRBJ2-3 | - | 18 | TRBD1 | TRBV6-4
CASRGGGGTDTQYF | TGTGCCAGCAGAGGCGGAGGAGGAACAGATACGCAGTATTTT | TRBJ2-3 | few | 14 | - | TRBV27
CASGIGQLSTDTQYF | TGTGCTAGTGGGATCGGGCAGCTTAGCACAGATACGCAGTATTTT | TRBJ2-3 | few | 15 | - | TRBV12-5
CASSPPGTCFGEQYF | TGTGCCAGCAGCCCCCCGGGTACCTGCTTTGGCGAGCAGTACTTC | TRBJ2-7 | - | 15 | - | TRBV7-6
CASTGQTSNQPQHF | TGTGCCAGTACAGGACAAACTAGCAATCAGCCCCAGCATTTT | TRBJ1-5 | - | 14 | - | TRBV19
CASNPQGAGQGAAFF | TGTGCCAGCAACCCTCAAGGGGCGGGACAGGGGGCTGCTTTCTTT | TRBJ1-1 | - | 15 | TRBD1 | TRBV5-3
CASSNPDMGVGKNIQYF | TGTGCCAGTAGTAACCCTGATATGGGGGTTGGCAAAAACATTCAGTACTTC | TRBJ2-4 | few | 17 | - | TRBV19
CAWSVAPGEQYF | TGTGCCTGGAGTGTTGCGCCTGGTGAGCAGTACTTC | TRBJ2-7 | - | 12 | - | TRBV30
CSARDLDLDLNSPLHF | TGCAGTGCTAGAGATCTCGACTTGGATCTAAATTCACCCCTCCACTTT | TRBJ1-6 | - | 16 | - | TRBV20-1
CASSFTGSFYGYTF | TGTGCCAGCAGCTTTACAGGAAGTTTCTATGGCTACACCTTC | TRBJ1-2 | - | 14 | - | TRBV11-2
CASSIRTGGYEQYF | TGCGCCAGCAGCATACGGACAGGGGGCTACGAGCAGTACTTC | TRBJ2-7 | - | 14 | TRBD1 | TRBV5-1
CASSPTTGPNEQFF | TGTGCCAGCAGCCCCACGACAGGGCCCAATGAGCAGTTCTTC | TRBJ2-1 | few | 14 | TRBD1 | TRBV9
CASSSSGTGVGETQYF | TGTGCCAGCAGCTCCTCCGGGACAGGAGTTGGAGAGACCCAGTACTTC | TRBJ2-5 | many | 16 | TRBD1 | TRBV7-9
CASSLALRTSGIRDEQFF | TGTGCCAGCAGCTTAGCTCTACGGACGAGCGGAATACGGGATGAGCAGTTCTTC | TRBJ2-1 | - | 18 | - | TRBV7-9